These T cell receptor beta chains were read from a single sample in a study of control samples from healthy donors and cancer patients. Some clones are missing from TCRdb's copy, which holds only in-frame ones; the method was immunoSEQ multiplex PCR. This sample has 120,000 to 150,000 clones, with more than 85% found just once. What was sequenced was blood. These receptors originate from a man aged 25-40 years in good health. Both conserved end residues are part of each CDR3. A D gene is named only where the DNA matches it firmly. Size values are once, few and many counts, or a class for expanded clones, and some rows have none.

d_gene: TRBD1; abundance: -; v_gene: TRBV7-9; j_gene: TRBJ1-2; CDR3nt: TGTGCCAGCAGCCCATGGACAGGGGGAGGCTACACCTTC; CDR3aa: CASSPWTGGGYTF
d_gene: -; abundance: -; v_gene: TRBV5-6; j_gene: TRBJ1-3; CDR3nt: TGTGCCAGCAGCCCGAGGGGGGCGTATGGAAACACCATATATTTT; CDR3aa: CASSPRGAYGNTIYF
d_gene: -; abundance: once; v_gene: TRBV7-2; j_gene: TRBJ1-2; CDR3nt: TGTGCCAGCAGCTTAGGGTCGGTATATGGCTACACCTTC; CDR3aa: CASSLGSVYGYTF
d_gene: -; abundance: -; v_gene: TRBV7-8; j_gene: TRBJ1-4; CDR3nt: TGTGCCAGCAGCCCCACTTTACGAGGGCGGACTAATGAAAAACTGTTTTTT; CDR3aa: CASSPTLRGRTNEKLFF
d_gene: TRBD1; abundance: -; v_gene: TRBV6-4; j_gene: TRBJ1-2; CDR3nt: TGTGCCAGCAGCCTTACTCCGGGACAGGGTCGTGGCTACACCTTC; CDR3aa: CASSLTPGQGRGYTF
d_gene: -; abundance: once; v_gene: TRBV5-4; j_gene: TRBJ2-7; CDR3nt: TGTGCCAGCAGCTTACTTTCAGGGGACGAGCAGTACTTC; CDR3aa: CASSLLSGDEQYF
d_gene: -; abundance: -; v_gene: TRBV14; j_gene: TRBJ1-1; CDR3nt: TGTGCCAGCAGCCAAGTCCAGGGGAGGAGCGCTGAAGCTTTCTTT; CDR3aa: CASSQVQGRSAEAFF
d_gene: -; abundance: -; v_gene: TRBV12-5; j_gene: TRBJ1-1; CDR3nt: TGTGCTAGTGGTTTGATGGACAGTATGAACACTGAAGCTTTCTTT; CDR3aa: CASGLMDSMNTEAFF
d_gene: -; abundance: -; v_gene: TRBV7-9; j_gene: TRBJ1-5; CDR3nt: TGTGCCAGCAGCTTAGCGGGGGCATATGGCAATCAGCCCCAGCATTTT; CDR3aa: CASSLAGAYGNQPQHF
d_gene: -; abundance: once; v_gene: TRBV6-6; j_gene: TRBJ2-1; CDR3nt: TGTGCCAGCAGTTACGACTCACGTATATACAATGAGCAGTTCTTC; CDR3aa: CASSYDSRIYNEQFF
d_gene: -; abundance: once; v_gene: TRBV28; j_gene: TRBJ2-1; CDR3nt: TGTGCCAGCACCGACCAGGCAGGGTCCTTTAATGAGCAGTTCTTC; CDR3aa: CASTDQAGSFNEQFF
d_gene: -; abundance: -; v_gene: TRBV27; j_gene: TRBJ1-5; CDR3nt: TGTGCCAGCAGTTCAACGGCTTTCAATCAGCCCCAGCATTTT; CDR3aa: CASSSTAFNQPQHF
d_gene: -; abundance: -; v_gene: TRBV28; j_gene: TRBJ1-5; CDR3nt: TGTGCCAGCAGGGGGGGGACTGATCAGCCCCAGCATTTT; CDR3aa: CASRGGTDQPQHF
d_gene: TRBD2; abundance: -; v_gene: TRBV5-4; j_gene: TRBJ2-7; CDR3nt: TGTGCCAGCAGCTTGGACGGGGGGGCCTACGAGCAGTACTTC; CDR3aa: CASSLDGGAYEQYF
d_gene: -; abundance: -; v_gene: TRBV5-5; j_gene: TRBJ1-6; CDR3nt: TGTGCCAGCAGCTTGGCGGAGCTTAATTCACCCCTCCACTTT; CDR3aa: CASSLAELNSPLHF
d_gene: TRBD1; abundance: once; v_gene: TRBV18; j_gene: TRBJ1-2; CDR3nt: TGTGCCAGCTCACGAGGACAGGGACCGGTTAACTATGGCTACACCTTC; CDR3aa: CASSRGQGPVNYGYTF
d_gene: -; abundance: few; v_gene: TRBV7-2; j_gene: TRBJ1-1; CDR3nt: TGTGCCAGCAGCCTTAAACCGGGGGGCGCTGGCACTGAAGCTTTCTTT; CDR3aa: CASSLKPGGAGTEAFF
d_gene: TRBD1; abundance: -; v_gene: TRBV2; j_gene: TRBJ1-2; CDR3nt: TGTGCCAGCAGTGTCCGGGACAGGGCTTATGGCTACACCTTC; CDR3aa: CASSVRDRAYGYTF
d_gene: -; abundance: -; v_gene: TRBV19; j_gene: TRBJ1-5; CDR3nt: TGTGCCAGTAGTATCACGCGGGGGGGCAATCAGCCCCAGCATTTT; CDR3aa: CASSITRGGNQPQHF
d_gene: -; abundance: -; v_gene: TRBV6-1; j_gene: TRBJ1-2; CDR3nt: TGTGCCAGCAGTGAATCTACAGATTTTAGCTACACCTTC; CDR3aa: CASSESTDFSYTF
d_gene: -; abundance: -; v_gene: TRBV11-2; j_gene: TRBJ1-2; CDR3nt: TGTGCCAGCAGCTTAGAAGGTGCAGCTAACTATGGCTACACCTTC; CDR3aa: CASSLEGAANYGYTF
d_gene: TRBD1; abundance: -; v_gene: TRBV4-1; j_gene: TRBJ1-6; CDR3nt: TGCGCCAGCAGCCTAGGACAGGGTGGTTCACCCCTCCACTTT; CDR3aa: CASSLGQGGSPLHF
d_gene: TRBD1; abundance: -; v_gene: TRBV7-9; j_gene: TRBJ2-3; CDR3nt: TGTGCCAGCATCACCTCAGAGACAGGGGGTGGAGATACGCAGTATTTT; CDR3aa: CASITSETGGGDTQYF
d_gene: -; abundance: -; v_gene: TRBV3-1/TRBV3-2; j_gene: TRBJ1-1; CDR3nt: TGTGCCAGCAGCCCCTCTGGTAGGGGACGGAACACTGAAGCTTTCTTT; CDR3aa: CASSPSGRGRNTEAFF
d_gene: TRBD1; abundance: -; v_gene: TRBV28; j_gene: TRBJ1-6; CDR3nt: TGTGCCAGCAGTTTCGACAGGGTGGGTTCACCCCTCCACTTT; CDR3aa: CASSFDRVGSPLHF
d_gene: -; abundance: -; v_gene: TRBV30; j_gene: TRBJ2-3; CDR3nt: TGTGCCTGGAGTGTACTAGGGCTAGACGGCACAGATACGCAGTATTTT; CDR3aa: CAWSVLGLDGTDTQYF
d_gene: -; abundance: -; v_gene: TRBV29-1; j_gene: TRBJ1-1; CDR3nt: TGCAGCGTTGGGGAGTTAAACACTGAAGCTTTCTTT; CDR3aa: CSVGELNTEAFF
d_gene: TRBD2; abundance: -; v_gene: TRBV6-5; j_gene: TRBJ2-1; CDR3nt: TGTGCCAGCACTGGGACTAGCGGGGTCTACAATGAGCAGTTCTTC; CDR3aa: CASTGTSGVYNEQFF
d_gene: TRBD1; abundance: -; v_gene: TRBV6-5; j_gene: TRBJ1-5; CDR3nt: TGTGCCACCCGACAGGGGGCGAGCAATCAGCCCCAGCATTTT; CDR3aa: CATRQGASNQPQHF
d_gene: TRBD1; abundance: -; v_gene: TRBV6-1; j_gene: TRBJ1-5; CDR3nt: TGTGCCAGCAGTGAGGCAAGGGACAGGGAGGTGTGGCAGCCCCAGCATTTT; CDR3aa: CASSEARDREVWQPQHF
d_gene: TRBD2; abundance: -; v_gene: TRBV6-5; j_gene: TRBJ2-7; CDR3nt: TGTGCCAGCAATCGCGGGGGGGCCCTCACCTACGAGCAGTACTTC; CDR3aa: CASNRGGALTYEQYF
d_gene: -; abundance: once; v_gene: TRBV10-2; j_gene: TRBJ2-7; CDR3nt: TGCGCCAGCAGTGAGGCGGGACTCGTCTCCTACGAGCAGTACTTC; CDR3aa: CASSEAGLVSYEQYF
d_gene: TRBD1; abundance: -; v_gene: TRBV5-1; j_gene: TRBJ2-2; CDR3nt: TGCGCCAGCAGCTTGCGTGGACAGGGGAACACCGGGGAGCTGTTTTTT; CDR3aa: CASSLRGQGNTGELFF
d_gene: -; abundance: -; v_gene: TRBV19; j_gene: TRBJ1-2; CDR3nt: TGTGCCAGTAGCCCCGACGTGGACTATGGCTACACCTTC; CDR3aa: CASSPDVDYGYTF
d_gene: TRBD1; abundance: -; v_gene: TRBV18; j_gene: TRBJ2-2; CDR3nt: TGTGCCAGCTCACCACGAGACAGGGGGCGCGACACCGGGGAGCTGTTTTTT; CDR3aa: CASSPRDRGRDTGELFF
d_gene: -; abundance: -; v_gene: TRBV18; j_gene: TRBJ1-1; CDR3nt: TGTGCCAGCTCACCAAAGACAGGAGGTTTGGGCACTGAAGCTTTCTTT; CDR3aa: CASSPKTGGLGTEAFF
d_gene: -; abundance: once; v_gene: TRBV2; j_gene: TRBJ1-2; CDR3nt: TGTGCCAGCAGTCCCCGGGATCCCGTTTACTATGGCTACACCTTC; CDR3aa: CASSPRDPVYYGYTF
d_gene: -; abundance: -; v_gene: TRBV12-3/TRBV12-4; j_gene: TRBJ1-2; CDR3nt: TGTGCCAGCAGTTTTAATGGCTACACCTTC; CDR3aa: CASSFNGYTF
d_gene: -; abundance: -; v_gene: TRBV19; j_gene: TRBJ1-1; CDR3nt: TGTGCCAGTACCATGGGGAACACTGAAGCTTTCTTT; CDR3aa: CASTMGNTEAFF
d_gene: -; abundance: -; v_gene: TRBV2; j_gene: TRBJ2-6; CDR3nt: TGTGCCAGCAGTGCTGGGGCCAACGTCCTGACTTTC; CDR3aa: CASSAGANVLTF
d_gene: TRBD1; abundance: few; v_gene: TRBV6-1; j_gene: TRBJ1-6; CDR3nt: TGTGCCAGCAGTGATGGACAGGGGGGTTCACCCCTCCACTTT; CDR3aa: CASSDGQGGSPLHF
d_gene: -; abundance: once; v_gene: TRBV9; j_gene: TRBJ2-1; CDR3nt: TGTGCCAGCAGCGAAGGGAATGAGCAGTTCTTC; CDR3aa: CASSEGNEQFF
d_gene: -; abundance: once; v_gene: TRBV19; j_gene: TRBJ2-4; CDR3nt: TGTGCCAGTAGTACCCCAGGGGTTTTATGGGCCAAAAACATTCAGTACTTC; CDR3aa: CASSTPGVLWAKNIQYF
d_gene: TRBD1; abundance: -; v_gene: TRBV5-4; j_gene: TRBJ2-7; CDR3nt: TGTGCCAGCAGCTTGGGACAGGGTTCCTACGAGCAGTACTTC; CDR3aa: CASSLGQGSYEQYF
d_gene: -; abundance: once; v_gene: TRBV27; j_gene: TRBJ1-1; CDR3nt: TGTGCCAGCTCTGGGCCGTTGAACACTGAAGCTTTCTTT; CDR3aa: CASSGPLNTEAFF